The 28 T cell receptor beta chains below were found in one sample sequenced in a study of T cells in Graves' hyperthyroidism and ophthalmopathy. The investigators amplified TCR beta CDR3 regions from RNA transcripts. HTBI primers were used for first-round RT-PCR of the TCR CDR3. TCRdb passed the multiplex PCR reads through MiXCR, listing each CDR3 protein once. The sample consists of approximately 590,000 distinct CDR3 sequences, approximately 14% of them appearing once. Specimen: blood. The receptors shown here come from a woman under 40 with Graves' hyperthyroidism.

This clonotype was found a few times. The V and J genes are TRBV4-1 and TRBJ1-1; no firm D call. Deletions cut 0 bases from V and 2 bases from J, with 10 bases between. Per the germline V gene, CDR1 is MGHRA and CDR2 is YSYEKL. This CDR3 spans 15 amino acids. DNA of the CDR3: TGCGCCAGCAGCCAAGACTTTGGGGTCAACACTGAAGCTTTCTTT. Translating it yields CASSQDFGVNTEAFF.

This clonotype showed up many times. The chain employs TRBV28 and TRBJ1-1, with a tentative D call TRBD1 (5 bases). Between the trimmed V and J ends, which lost 5 bases and 4 bases, there was a span of 11 bases. The CDR3 loop spans 13 amino acids. The germline V gene encodes CDR1 MDHEN and CDR2 SYDVKM. The CDR3 nucleotides are TGTGCCAGCAGTCTCGGGACCGTCACTGAAGCTTTCTTT. Protein: CASSLGTVTEAFF.

This clonotype was found a few times. V and J are TRBV27 and TRBJ2-5, with no clear D. CDR1 MNHEY and CDR2 SMNVEV come from the germline V gene (reference sequence). V was cut by 5 bases and J by 4 bases, with 14 bases left in between. The CDR3 is made up of 14 amino acids. CDR3 nucleotide sequence: TGTGCCAGCAGTGCTGGACCTTTGGGAGAGACCCAGTACTTC. Translating it yields CASSAGPLGETQYF.

This clonotype was detected ten times or more. The chain uses TRBV5-1 and TRBJ2-7, with D perhaps being TRBD1 or TRBD2 (6 bases each). The CDR3 is 15 residues long. Per germline, CDR1 SGHRS and CDR2 YFSETQ. Trimming took 3 bases from V and 4 from J, leaving 17 bases between them. The CDR3 is CASSSSGRGVYEQYF. The CDR3 nucleotides are TGCGCCAGCAGCTCGTCGGGAAGGGGGGTGTACGAGCAGTACTTC.

The V gene is TRBV18, the J gene TRBJ1-3; D is ambiguous. Trimming cost V 2 bases and J 0 bases, with 14 bases left between them. From germline, CDR1 is KGHSH and CDR2 LQKENI. This CDR3 comprises 17 residues. CDR3 sequence reads: CASSPDGRTSSGNTIYF. The CDR3 bases are TGTGCCAGCTCACCAGATGGCAGGACGAGCTCTGGAAACACCATATATTTT. Combining the CDR3 with reference TRBV18 and TRBJ1-3 gives the whole variable domain NAGVMQNPRHLVRRRGQEARLRCSPMKGHSHVYWYRQLPEEGLKFMVYLQKENIIDESGMPKERFSAEFPKEGPSILRIQQVVRGDSAAYFCASSPDGRTSSGNTIYFGEGSWLTVV.

This sequence joins TRBV7-9 and TRBJ2-2; D remains ambiguous. The germline V gene encodes CDR1 SEHNR and CDR2 FQNEAQ (reference sequence). The CDR3 spans 15 residues. V dropped 5 bases and J dropped 1 base, with 11 bases sitting between them. CDR3 region: CASSPLQWNTGELFF. The CDR3 DNA follows: TGTGCCAGCAGCCCCCTTCAGTGGAACACCGGGGAGCTGTTTTTT. The variable domain in full, completed from reference TRBV7-9 and TRBJ2-2, reads DTGVSQNPRHKITKRGQNVTFRCDPISEHNRLYWYRQTLGQGPEFLTYFQNEAQLEKSRLLSDRFSAERPKGSFSTLEIQRTEQGDSAMYLCASSPLQWNTGELFFGEGSRLTVL.

This clonotype was picked up a small number of times. The chain combines TRBV28 with TRBJ2-1; D is possibly TRBD1 (6 bases). V lost 6 bases and J 2 bases, leaving 11 bases between the germline ends. Germline V gene lookup returns CDR1 MDHEN and CDR2 SYDVKM. CDR3 length: 14 amino acids. The CDR3: CASRATGTYNEQFF. The CDR3 DNA reads TGTGCCAGCAGAGCAACAGGGACCTACAATGAGCAGTTCTTC.

This clonotype was observed at least ten times. The gene calls are TRBV27 and TRBJ2-7, with D perhaps TRBD1 (5 bases). Trimming pared 1 base from V and 3 bases from J, leaving 19 bases between. Germline CDR1 MNHEY, CDR2 SMNVEV (reference sequence). The CDR3 has 17 residues. This CDR3 reads CASSLLGRQGANYEQYF. CDR3 coding DNA: TGTGCCAGCAGTTTATTAGGTCGTCAGGGCGCAAACTACGAGCAGTACTTC.

This clonotype has just a few counts. The chain joins TRBV6-1 to TRBJ2-2; no clear D. The V and J ends lost 6 bases and 6 bases respectively, with 20 bases between them. The CDR3 covers 16 residues. Germline V gives CDR1 MNHNS, CDR2 SASEGT. The CDR3 reads CASSTTRTARPGELFF. DNA for the CDR3: TGTGCCAGCAGCACAACACGGACGGCACGCCCCGGGGAGCTGTTTTTT.

In its sample, this clonotype was seen many times. The chain couples TRBV7-2 to TRBJ2-1, with no clear D. Trimming took 4 bases from V and 5 from J, leaving 3 bases between them. CDR1 SGHTA and CDR2 FQGNSA come from the germline V gene. The CDR3 spans 11 residues. This CDR3 is CASSYDNEQFF. DNA of the CDR3: TGTGCCAGCAGCTATGACAATGAGCAGTTCTTC. The variable domain in full, completed from reference TRBV7-2 and TRBJ2-1, reads GAGVSQSPSNKVTEKGKDVELRCDPISGHTALYWYRQSLGQGLEFLIYFQGNSAPDKSGLPSDRFSAERTGGSVSTLTIQRTQQEDSAVYLCASSYDNEQFFGPGTRLTVL.

Ten or more counts support this clonotype. The chain recombines TRBV6-1 with TRBJ2-5, with D unresolved. Trimming shortened V by 8 bases and J by 5 bases, and 9 bases separated the two germline ends. This CDR3 has 11 residues. Germline V gene data show CDR1 as MNHNS and CDR2 as SASEGT. CDR3 coding DNA: TGTGCCAGCCAATCCGGGGAGACCCAGTACTTC. Translated, it gives CASQSGETQYF.

This clonotype turned up a few times. The CDR3 is CASSPFGGRADTQYF. CDR3 nucleotides: TGTGCCAGCAGCCCCTTCGGCGGGAGGGCCGATACGCAGTATTTT. The chain has TRBV4-2 and TRBJ2-3; 9 positions match TRBD2. The CDR3 has 15 amino acids. Germline CDR1 and CDR2: LGHNA and YNFKEQ. J was trimmed by 6 bases and V by 4 bases; bases with no gene match: 8.

This clonotype was seen ten or more times. The chain carries TRBV15 and TRBJ2-7; 9 bases fit TRBD2. The trim removed 0 bases at V and 3 bases at J, leaving 3 bases unmatched. CDR3 size: 15 residues. Germline-derived CDR1 and CDR2 are LNHNV and YYDKDF (reference sequence). The CDR3 DNA reads TGTGCCACCAGCAGAGATCCTAGCGGGATCTACGAGCAGTACTTC. As protein: CATSRDPSGIYEQYF.

The chain uses TRBV27 and TRBJ2-1; D assignment may be TRBD1 or TRBD2 (6 bases each). Trimming removed 8 bases at V and 15 bases at J, with 20 bases between. The germline V gene has CDR1 MNHEY and CDR2 SMNVEV (reference sequence). CDR3 length equals 12 residues. The CDR3 spells CASGGGGRDRFF. In nucleotides, the CDR3 is TGTGCCAGCGGCGGAGGGGGAAGGGATCGGTTCTTC.

The rearrangement links TRBV2 to TRBJ2-1; 9 nucleotides line up with TRBD1. The junction had 7 bases not matched to a gene; V was cut back by 5 bases and J by 8 bases. Germline-derived CDR1 and CDR2 are SNHLY and FYNNEI. This CDR3 comprises 14 residues. CDR3 amino acids: CASSSRDRDHEQFF. Here the CDR3 DNA reads TGTGCCAGCAGTTCCCGGGACAGGGACCATGAGCAGTTCTTC.

Of note for this clonotype: A read error may be the cause here, since a much bigger clone is one base away. The chain couples TRBV2 to TRBJ2-7; 10 bases agree with TRBD2. The assigned J gene may be wrong: the sequence end matches TRBJ2-1 better. The length of the CDR3 is 14 residues. Per germline, CDR1 SNHLY and CDR2 FYNNEI. The CDR3 nucleotides read TGTGCCAGCGAGCGGGAGGGCCGGAGGGCCGAGCAGTTCTTC. Protein sequence: CASEREGRRAEQFF.

In its sample, this clonotype was seen many times. V gene TRBV28 combines with J gene TRBJ2-7, with D perhaps assigned TRBD1 or TRBD2 (5 bases each). Trimming stripped 2 bases from V and 2 bases from J, with 10 bases between. CDR1 and CDR2 (germline): MDHEN, SYDVKM. The CDR3 contains 14 residues. The CDR3 is CASSLEVGPYEQYF. The CDR3 nucleotides are TGTGCCAGCAGTTTAGAGGTGGGACCCTACGAGCAGTACTTC.

This clonotype was counted many times. The CDR3 loop reads CASSYSRYEQYF. CDR3 in DNA: TGTGCCAGCAGTTACAGCCGCTACGAGCAGTACTTC. This chain joins TRBV6-5 and TRBJ2-7, with D unclear. The CDR3 consists of 12 residues. V dropped 2 bases and J dropped 3 bases, with 5 bases sitting between them. Germline CDR1 and CDR2: MNHEY and SVGAGI.

The chain carries TRBV7-9 and TRBJ2-7; tentative D call: TRBD2 (7 bases). V was shortened by 2 bases and J by 4 bases, with 21 bases between the two germline ends. Germline values: CDR1 SEHNR, CDR2 FQNEAQ (reference sequence). The CDR3 runs to 17 residues. CDR3 amino acids: CASSLSGWGGGAYEQYF. The CDR3 DNA is TGTGCCAGCAGCTTAAGCGGTTGGGGAGGGGGGGCATACGAGCAGTACTTC.

The chain is built from TRBV7-9 and TRBJ2-7; no clear D gene. This CDR3 has 13 amino acids. From germline, CDR1 is SEHNR and CDR2 FQNEAQ (reference sequence). V shed 5 bases and J shed 2 bases, with 10 bases lying between them. CDR3 residues: CASSPPWAYEQYF. The CDR3 nucleotides are TGTGCCAGCAGCCCTCCATGGGCCTACGAGCAGTACTTC.

As for this clonotype: A much bigger clone sits one base away, suggesting this may be a read error. The conserved phenylalanine or tryptophan is not found at the CDR3 terminus, so this likely reflects a read error. The V gene is TRBV20-1, the J gene TRBJ2-3; 10 bases are a match to TRBD2. CDR1 and CDR2 from the germline V gene are DFQATT and SNEGSKA (reference sequence). The CDR3 has 14 residues. The junction had 10 bases not matched to a gene; V was cut back by 7 bases and J by 6 bases. DNA of the CDR3: TGCAGTGGGCAGCGGGAGGGCCTTTTGGATACGCAGTATTCT. This sequence encodes CSGQREGLLDTQYS.

In its sample, this clonotype was seen many times. The rearrangement joins TRBV5-1 to TRBJ1-1; 7 nucleotides agree with TRBD1. V was pared by 2 bases and J by 10 bases, with 14 bases of the junction left unmatched. Germline values: CDR1 SGHRS, CDR2 YFSETQ. The CDR3 sequence is 15 residues long. In nucleotides, the CDR3 is TGCGCCAGCAGCTTTGATGGGGGCACACAGGGGCGAGCTTTCTTT. Translation: CASSFDGGTQGRAFF.

This clonotype was seen at least ten times. The chain is built from TRBV30 and TRBJ2-1, with TRBD2 matching over 7 bases. The V segment lost 3 bases and the J segment 6 bases; nucleotides outside the gene matches: 8. Germline CDR1 reads GTSNPN; CDR2 reads SVGIG (reference sequence). CDR3 length equals 14 residues. CDR3 in DNA: TGTGCCTGGAGGCTGGACGGGAGGACCAATGAGCAGTTCTTC. Translated: CAWRLDGRTNEQFF. The full variable domain, with the rest looked up from reference TRBV30 and TRBJ2-1, is SQTIHQWPATLVQPVGSPLSLECTVEGTSNPNLYWYRQAAGRGLQLLFYSVGIGQISSEVPQNLSASRPQDRQFILSSKKLLLSDSGFYLCAWRLDGRTNEQFFGPGTRLTVL.

This clonotype was seen many times. CDR3 DNA: TGTGCCAGCAGCCACCAGGGGCGAGGCTACACCTTC. It is translated as CASSHQGRGYTF. The rearrangement joins TRBV3-1 to TRBJ1-2; a weak D match, TRBD1 (6 bases). CDR3 size: 12 residues. Trimming shortened V by 3 bases and J by 8 bases, and 10 bases separated the two germline ends. Germline V gives CDR1 LGHDT, CDR2 YNNKEL (reference sequence).

This clonotype was recorded a few times. The chain uses TRBV6-2 or TRBV6-3 and TRBJ2-7; D uncertain. V was shortened by 6 bases and J by 4 bases, with 22 bases between the two germline ends. The germline gives CDR1 MNHEY, CDR2 SVGEGT. The CDR3 covers 16 residues. Written as DNA, the CDR3 is TGTGCCAGCAGCCTACCGGTCTTGACCTACCCTTACGAGCAGTACTTC. Amino acids: CASSLPVLTYPYEQYF.

This clonotype has ten or more counts. The rearrangement links TRBV6-2 or TRBV6-3 to TRBJ2-7; 8 bases agree with TRBD2. Germline values: CDR1 MNHEY, CDR2 SVGEGT. Trimming at V came to 0 bases and at J to 0 bases, leaving 4 bases not matched to a gene. The length of the CDR3 is 16 residues. The CDR3, as DNA: TGTGCCAGCAGTTACTCTCTAGCGGGTTTCTCCTACGAGCAGTACTTC. Protein sequence: CASSYSLAGFSYEQYF.

This clonotype was observed a handful of times. The genes are TRBV9 and TRBJ1-1, with 7 positions matching TRBD1. The J segment lost 1 base and the V segment lost 3 bases, leaving 6 bases of the junction unmatched. The CDR3 has 15 residues. Per germline, CDR1 SGDLS and CDR2 YYNGEE. DNA for the CDR3: TGTGCCAGCAGCGATCAGGGGGGCAGGAACACTGAAGCTTTCTTT. Its translation: CASSDQGGRNTEAFF.

This clonotype was recorded many times. The chain recombines TRBV12-3 or TRBV12-4 with TRBJ2-7; 8 bases are shared with TRBD2. There are 13 residues in the CDR3. V dropped 5 bases and J dropped 6; count of bases not matched to a gene: 6. CDR3 loop: CASSPSGRGEQYF. The CDR3, as DNA: TGTGCCAGCAGTCCCAGCGGGAGAGGCGAGCAGTACTTC.